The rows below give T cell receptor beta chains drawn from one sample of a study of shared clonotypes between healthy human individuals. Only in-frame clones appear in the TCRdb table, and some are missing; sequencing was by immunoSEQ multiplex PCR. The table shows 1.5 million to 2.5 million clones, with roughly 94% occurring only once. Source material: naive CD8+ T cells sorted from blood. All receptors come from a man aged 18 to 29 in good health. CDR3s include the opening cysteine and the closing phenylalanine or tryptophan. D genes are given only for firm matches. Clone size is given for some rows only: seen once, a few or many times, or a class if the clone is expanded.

CDR3: CASSLGPSGGFTDTQYF
DNA: TGCGCCAGCAGCTTGGGCCCCAGCGGGGGGTTCACAGATACGCAGTATTTT
size: .
V: TRBV5-1
D: TRBD2
length: 17
J: TRBJ2-3

CDR3: CASGGGISEQYF
DNA: TGTGCCAGCGGAGGCGGGATTAGCGAGCAGTACTTC
size: .
V: TRBV27
D: .
length: 12
J: TRBJ2-7

CDR3: CSVEDTDWGNEQFF
DNA: TGCAGCGTTGAAGATACTGACTGGGGGAATGAGCAGTTCTTC
size: .
V: TRBV29-1
D: .
length: 14
J: TRBJ2-1

CDR3: CAWSEAGRLNYGYTF
DNA: TGTGCCTGGAGTGAGGCAGGGCGGCTCAACTATGGCTACACCTTC
size: .
V: TRBV30
D: .
length: 15
J: TRBJ1-2

CDR3: CATSRGWADQETQYF
DNA: TGTGCCACCAGCAGAGGGTGGGCTGACCAAGAGACCCAGTACTTC
size: .
V: TRBV15
D: .
length: 15
J: TRBJ2-5

CDR3: CASSAPWDSEQYF
DNA: TGTGCCAGCAGCGCGCCCTGGGATTCCGAGCAGTACTTC
size: .
V: TRBV9
D: .
length: 13
J: TRBJ2-7

CDR3: CASSQGPYRGLDTGELFF
DNA: TGCGCCAGCAGCCAAGGCCCATACAGGGGCCTGGACACCGGGGAGCTGTTTTTT
size: .
V: TRBV4-1
D: TRBD1
length: 18
J: TRBJ2-2

CDR3: CASTLTGGETQYF
DNA: TGTGCCAGCACCCTTACGGGCGGGGAGACCCAGTACTTC
size: once
V: TRBV6-5
D: .
length: 13
J: TRBJ2-5

CDR3: CAPEGPTAYEQYF
DNA: TGCGCCCCCGAGGGACCCACGGCCTACGAGCAGTACTTC
size: .
V: TRBV10-1
D: .
length: 13
J: TRBJ2-7

CDR3: CASSVTDTARWGYGYTF
DNA: TGTGCCAGCAGCGTCACCGATACAGCGAGATGGGGCTATGGCTACACCTTC
size: .
V: TRBV9
D: .
length: 17
J: TRBJ1-2

CDR3: CASRKTGSNTGELFF
DNA: TGTGCCAGCAGGAAAACAGGGTCGAACACCGGGGAGCTGTTTTTT
size: .
V: TRBV2
D: .
length: 15
J: TRBJ2-2

CDR3: CASSPGQEQYF
DNA: TGCGCCAGCAGCCCCGGACAGGAGCAGTACTTC
size: .
V: TRBV5-1
D: .
length: 11
J: TRBJ2-7

CDR3: CASSLGAPMDEQYF
DNA: TGTGCCAGCAGCTTAGGGGCCCCAATGGACGAGCAGTACTTC
size: .
V: TRBV7-9
D: .
length: 14
J: TRBJ2-7

CDR3: CAWGLAAAGTQYF
DNA: TGTGCCTGGGGCCTTGCAGCGGCGGGGACGCAGTATTTT
size: .
V: TRBV30
D: .
length: 13
J: TRBJ2-3

CDR3: CASTDGGHIDF
DNA: TGTGCCAGCACCGACGGGGGACATATCGACTTC
size: .
V: TRBV25-1
D: .
length: 11
J: TRBJ2-4

CDR3: CASSLGPLMDGYTF
DNA: TGTGCCAGCAGCTTGGGACCCCTAATGGATGGCTACACCTTC
size: .
V: TRBV5-8
D: .
length: 14
J: TRBJ1-2

CDR3: CASTEGFHQPQHF
DNA: TGTGCCAGCACTGAGGGGTTTCATCAGCCCCAGCATTTT
size: .
V: TRBV6-5
D: .
length: 13
J: TRBJ1-5

CDR3: CASSQELAWWDTQYF
DNA: TGTGCCAGCAGTCAAGAGCTAGCGTGGTGGGATACGCAGTATTTT
size: once
V: TRBV6-5
D: .
length: 15
J: TRBJ2-3

CDR3: CASSIDGGEDETQYF
DNA: TGTGCCAGTAGTATCGACGGGGGGGAGGACGAGACCCAGTACTTC
size: .
V: TRBV19
D: TRBD2
length: 15
J: TRBJ2-5

CDR3: CASSLVQTGPNEKLFF
DNA: TGTGCCAGCAGCTTAGTCCAGACAGGGCCTAATGAAAAACTGTTTTTT
size: .
V: TRBV7-9
D: TRBD1
length: 16
J: TRBJ1-4

CDR3: CASSGVEYSNQPQHF
DNA: TGTGCCAGCAGTGGCGTAGAGTATAGCAATCAGCCCCAGCATTTT
size: .
V: TRBV6-1
D: .
length: 15
J: TRBJ1-5

CDR3: CASSLDLGRDRDSGDTQYF
DNA: TGTGCCAGCAGCTTAGATCTTGGCCGGGACAGGGATTCGGGAGATACGCAGTATTTT
size: .
V: TRBV7-9
D: TRBD1
length: 19
J: TRBJ2-3

CDR3: CASSLAQGRNTEAFF
DNA: TGTGCCAGCAGCTTAGCTCAGGGTAGGAACACTGAAGCTTTCTTT
size: .
V: TRBV7-9
D: .
length: 15
J: TRBJ1-1

CDR3: CASSTRDRAIQETQYF
DNA: TGTGCCAGCAGCACTAGGGACAGGGCAATACAAGAGACCCAGTACTTC
size: .
V: TRBV21-1
D: .
length: 16
J: TRBJ2-5

CDR3: CASSEGEGDSFFGYTF
DNA: TGTGCCAGCAGTGAAGGTGAGGGGGACAGTTTCTTTGGCTACACCTTC
size: .
V: TRBV6-1
D: TRBD1
length: 16
J: TRBJ1-2

CDR3: CASSQAHTTYEQYF
DNA: TGCGCCAGCAGCCAAGCACATACCACCTACGAGCAGTACTTC
size: .
V: TRBV4-1
D: .
length: 14
J: TRBJ2-7

CDR3: CASSLGQGAQVEQFF
DNA: TGTGCCAGCAGCTTAGGGCAGGGGGCGCAGGTTGAGCAGTTCTTC
size: .
V: TRBV7-9
D: TRBD1
length: 15
J: TRBJ2-1

CDR3: CSVNSGSTDTQYF
DNA: TGCAGCGTAAATAGCGGGAGCACAGATACGCAGTATTTT
size: .
V: TRBV29-1
D: TRBD2
length: 13
J: TRBJ2-3

CDR3: CASSQDNTGWTGELFF
DNA: TGCGCCAGCAGCCAAGATAATACAGGGTGGACCGGGGAGCTGTTTTTT
size: .
V: TRBV4-3
D: .
length: 16
J: TRBJ2-2

CDR3: CASSQGSGNKETQYF
DNA: TGCGCCAGCAGCCAGGGTAGCGGGAATAAAGAGACCCAGTACTTC
size: .
V: TRBV4-1
D: TRBD2
length: 15
J: TRBJ2-5

CDR3: CASSLEGRSYNEQFF
DNA: TGTGCCAGCAGTTTGGAGGGCCGCTCCTACAATGAGCAGTTCTTC
size: once
V: TRBV27
D: .
length: 15
J: TRBJ2-1

CDR3: CASSQITGTEETQYF
DNA: TGTGCCAGCTCACAGATAACCGGGACAGAAGAGACCCAGTACTTC
size: .
V: TRBV18
D: TRBD1
length: 15
J: TRBJ2-5

CDR3: CASSLSAGNTIYF
DNA: TGTGCCAGCAGCTTATCAGCCGGAAACACCATATATTTT
size: .
V: TRBV7-2
D: .
length: 13
J: TRBJ1-3

CDR3: CASSTVSQETQYF
DNA: TGTGCCAGCAGCACAGTGTCCCAAGAGACCCAGTACTTC
size: .
V: TRBV7-9
D: .
length: 13
J: TRBJ2-5

CDR3: CASSPMGYEQYF
DNA: TGTGCCAGCAGCCCCATGGGGTACGAGCAGTACTTC
size: .
V: TRBV5-4
D: .
length: 12
J: TRBJ2-7

CDR3: CASSMGLNTEAFF
DNA: TGTGCCAGTAGTATGGGGCTGAACACTGAAGCTTTCTTT
size: .
V: TRBV19
D: .
length: 13
J: TRBJ1-1

CDR3: CASSSRRQLFYGYTF
DNA: TGTGCCAGCAGTTCCAGACGTCAACTCTTCTATGGCTACACCTTC
size: .
V: TRBV27
D: .
length: 15
J: TRBJ1-2

CDR3: CASSLFGGGREQFF
DNA: TGTGCCAGCAGCTTGTTTGGAGGGGGTCGGGAGCAGTTCTTC
size: .
V: TRBV5-4
D: .
length: 14
J: TRBJ2-1

CDR3: CASSSPDRGGGYTF
DNA: TGTGCCAGCAGCTCTCCGGACAGGGGTGGTGGCTACACCTTC
size: .
V: TRBV7-6
D: TRBD1
length: 14
J: TRBJ1-2

CDR3: CASSLPRTSGGIGETQYF
DNA: TGTGCCAGCAGTTTACCCCGGACTAGCGGGGGGATCGGGGAGACCCAGTACTTC
size: .
V: TRBV28
D: TRBD2
length: 18
J: TRBJ2-5

CDR3: CASSWLGRDQETQYF
DNA: TGTGCCAGCAGCTGGCTCGGCAGGGACCAAGAGACCCAGTACTTC
size: .
V: TRBV7-9
D: .
length: 15
J: TRBJ2-5

CDR3: CASRDSPYEQYF
DNA: TGTGCCAGCAGAGACAGTCCCTACGAGCAGTACTTC
size: .
V: TRBV6-1
D: .
length: 12
J: TRBJ2-7

CDR3: CAISETKGQGLNEQYF
DNA: TGTGCCATCAGTGAGACGAAGGGACAGGGCTTAAACGAGCAGTACTTC
size: .
V: TRBV10-3
D: TRBD1
length: 16
J: TRBJ2-7

CDR3: CASSIDLGGLTYNEQFF
DNA: TGTGCCAGTAGTATAGATCTAGGCGGGCTCACCTACAATGAGCAGTTCTTC
size: .
V: TRBV19
D: .
length: 17
J: TRBJ2-1

CDR3: CASSYSRGGRSEQFF
DNA: TGTGCCAGCAGTTACTCGAGGGGCGGGAGGTCTGAGCAGTTCTTC
size: once
V: TRBV6-5
D: TRBD2
length: 15
J: TRBJ2-1

CDR3: CASSSGTGDNVYEQYF
DNA: TGTGCCAGCAGCTCAGGGACAGGGGATAACGTCTACGAGCAGTACTTC
size: .
V: TRBV21-1
D: .
length: 16
J: TRBJ2-7

CDR3: CASSLETGVGYTGELFF
DNA: TGCGCCAGCAGCTTGGAGACAGGGGTCGGATACACCGGGGAGCTGTTTTTT
size: .
V: TRBV5-1
D: TRBD1
length: 17
J: TRBJ2-2

CDR3: CASSQLGQGVTEAFF
DNA: TGCGCCAGCAGCCAACTGGGACAGGGGGTCACTGAAGCTTTCTTT
size: .
V: TRBV4-1
D: TRBD1
length: 15
J: TRBJ1-1

CDR3: CASSSIGRFGDYGYTF
DNA: TGTGCCAGCAGCAGCATAGGGCGCTTTGGGGACTATGGCTACACCTTC
size: .
V: TRBV7-9
D: .
length: 16
J: TRBJ1-2

CDR3: CAWSPLGQGNYEQYF
DNA: TGTGCCTGGAGTCCGTTGGGACAGGGTAACTACGAGCAGTACTTC
size: once
V: TRBV30
D: TRBD1
length: 15
J: TRBJ2-7

CDR3: CASSEFRDRGDEQYF
DNA: TGCGCCAGCAGCGAGTTCCGGGACAGGGGAGACGAGCAGTACTTC
size: .
V: TRBV5-1
D: TRBD1
length: 15
J: TRBJ2-7

CDR3: CAWSLDSYNEQFF
DNA: TGTGCCTGGAGTCTGGACAGTTACAATGAGCAGTTCTTC
size: .
V: TRBV30
D: .
length: 13
J: TRBJ2-1

CDR3: CASSAGQGKNTEAFF
DNA: TGTGCCAGCAGCGCGGGACAGGGGAAAAACACTGAAGCTTTCTTT
size: .
V: TRBV7-9
D: TRBD1
length: 15
J: TRBJ1-1

CDR3: CASSLDEGGAAQETQYF
DNA: TGTGCCAGCAGCTTAGATGAAGGCGGGGCGGCACAAGAGACCCAGTACTTC
size: .
V: TRBV7-8
D: .
length: 17
J: TRBJ2-5

CDR3: CASSFTSGINEQFF
DNA: TGTGCCAGTAGTTTTACTAGCGGGATTAATGAGCAGTTCTTC
size: .
V: TRBV19
D: TRBD2
length: 14
J: TRBJ2-1

CDR3: CASSLARQGIRDEQYF
DNA: TGTGCCAGCAGCCTCGCGAGACAGGGAATAAGGGACGAGCAGTACTTC
size: .
V: TRBV5-6
D: TRBD1
length: 16
J: TRBJ2-7

CDR3: CASSKTGSHPRPYEQYF
DNA: TGTGCCAGCAGCAAAACAGGGTCACACCCGAGGCCCTACGAGCAGTACTTC
size: .
V: TRBV21-1
D: .
length: 17
J: TRBJ2-7

CDR3: CSVVPGSAYEQYF
DNA: TGCAGCGTTGTACCAGGATCAGCCTACGAGCAGTACTTC
size: .
V: TRBV29-1
D: .
length: 13
J: TRBJ2-7